This T cell receptor (beta chain) is drawn from a study of radiation and T cells in renal cell carcinoma (dated by TCRdb to between 2020 and 2021). The study in broad terms: The samples were drawn from a clinical trial, where primary renal cell carcinomas were treated with 15 Gy of stereotactic body radiation therapy and then removed by nephrectomy 4 weeks afterward. In total, 50 to 55 samples underwent TCR beta sequencing: 25 or so tumors plus 27 peripheral blood samples. Across all 50 or so samples, 3.8 million or so unique CDR3 nucleotide sequences encoding 2,658,974 unique CDR3 amino acid sequences were identified.

Results the study describes overall, beyond this receptor: With a single-armed trial design, the study had no way to address how radiation dose or scheduling affects the TCR repertoire. Changes in the blood repertoire were not tracked past 4 weeks after treatment. Because pretreatment tumor biopsies were not available, the study could not determine whether clonotypes were already present within the tumor at baseline. An increase in top tumor clonotypes in blood was observed from baseline to 2 weeks post-radiation, followed by contraction by 4 weeks, which was taken to suggest transient expansion of tumor-resident clones.

The immunoSEQ kit was used, according to the manufacturer's recommendations, to generate TCR beta libraries from genomic DNA. To prepare the libraries, a first multiplex PCR with proprietary primers was run, followed by a second PCR that added unique barcodes, and a bead cleanup was done after each round. Each sample batch included a kit-provided positive control reaction and a negative control reaction. The final libraries were assessed on an Agilent 4200 TapeStation D1000 ScreenTape, pooled by volume, and quantified by qPCR. Sequencing was performed on an Illumina NextSeq500 using a MidOutput 150-cycle cartridge, with 156 Read1 cycles, 15 Index1 cycles, and the kit custom primers. The pooled library was loaded at about 1 pM with about 20% PhiX control spiked in. The authors' pipeline ran thus. Vendor-processed data were analyzed in R, and a clonotype was defined as all T cells sharing the same CDR3 nucleotide sequence. In the clone abundance analyses, frequencies in each sample were normalized to that sample's 10,000 most abundant clones. Public T cell clones, which averaged fewer than five per sample, were excluded before analysis. An abundance difference of at least 32-fold between compartments was the criterion for calling clonotypes tumor-enriched or baseline blood-enriched. A beta-binomial differential abundance model was used to identify clonotypes that were expanded or contracted between blood time points. The Baroni-Urbani and Buser coefficient was used to measure tumor-blood repertoire similarity, and groups were compared with two-tailed Wilcoxon tests in R. Not all clones reach the TCRdb copy of this immuneACCESS table, which keeps in-frame sequences only. Checked studies attribute under half of the gap to unresolved V genes and leave the rest unexplained. For V, J and clone size, that table is used; D and trimming come from the DNA. For this sample the table gives tens of thousands of clones, of which roughly four fifths were detected only once. Clones ranked in the top ten supply more than 5.5% of the sample.

The CDR3 goes from the cysteine to the phenylalanine over 16 residues. Only the CDR3 DNA stays, 48 bases, in frame from base 1. At the junction V is shortened by 1 base and J by 4 bases; bases outside the gene matches: 6. The germline V gene encodes CDR1 SGHTA and CDR2 FQGNSA. As for this clone: It lacks a known antigen. No clone much larger than this one lies a single base away; base qualities are absent.

The time point label corresponds to: baseline pretreatment blood. Read against the paper, the sample's treatment or condition label means: 15 Gy SBRT to primary tumor, nephrectomy 4 weeks later. To track tumor-enriched clonotypes, serial peripheral blood was sampled from radiation-treated patients at baseline and at 2 weeks and 4 weeks after SBRT. Every patient had renal cell carcinoma of clear cell pathology. Genomic DNA for TCR sequencing was prepared using the QIAamp DNA Blood Mini Kit (Qiagen). Only samples passing all quality control checks were included in the analyses. This material consisted of blood, taken from a patient whose treatment included radiotherapy and nephrectomy. Here the chain combines TRBV7-2 and TRBJ2-3; 9 nucleotides in the junction match TRBD1. The TCR sequence derives from a man in his sixties with renal cell carcinoma. This receptor has the CDR3 CASSLGWTGESDTQYF. The sequenced DNA is TGTGCCAGCAGCTTAGGGTGGACAGGGGAGTCAGATACGCAGTATTTT.